What follows are 28 T cell receptor beta chains derived from one specimen sequenced in a study of early T cells in non-severe SARS-CoV-2 infection. TCRdb reanalysed the 5' RACE reads using MiXCR and keeps one entry per CDR3 protein. The sample holds fewer than 40,000 distinct CDR3 sequences, about 3.8% seen once. Sample: whole blood. The receptors were gathered from an adult who was a healthcare worker with PCR-confirmed SARS-CoV-2 infection or an uninfected control (not recorded which).

This clonotype was seen at least ten times. The chain recombines TRBV5-1 with TRBJ2-7; TRBD2 matches 7 bases. The V gene's germline CDR1 is SGHRS and CDR2 YFSETQ. The CDR3 extends over 14 amino acids. Unmatched junction bases numbered 9, after V lost 4 bases and J lost 5 bases. The CDR3 region has the DNA TGCGCCAGCAGCCCTCTTGTGGGGAGGGACGAGCAGTACTTC. This encodes CASSPLVGRDEQYF.

This clonotype showed up just a few times. The V gene is TRBV3-1, the J gene TRBJ2-5, with D unclear. CDR3 length: 15 residues. The germline V gene encodes CDR1 LGHDT and CDR2 YNNKEL (reference sequence). V was cut by 4 bases and J by 1 base, with 13 bases left in between. The CDR3: CASSLPTHLQETQYF. CDR3 sequence (DNA): TGTGCCAGCAGCCTCCCGACCCACCTCCAAGAGACCCAGTACTTC.

In this sample, this clonotype turned up many times. The rearrangement links TRBV4-1 to TRBJ1-1; D is unresolved. Germline CDR1 and CDR2: MGHRA and YSYEKL. V lost 4 bases and J lost 1, with 13 bases in between. The CDR3 is made up of 15 amino acids. The CDR3 sequence: CASSPTRARNTEAFF. The CDR3 DNA sequence: TGCGCCAGCAGCCCGACGAGGGCACGGAACACTGAAGCTTTCTTT.

This clonotype was found many times. The chain combines TRBV3-1 with TRBJ2-3; 10 bases match TRBD1. Germline V gene sequence: CDR1 LGHDT, CDR2 YNNKEL (reference sequence). The J segment lost 5 bases and the V segment lost 4 bases, leaving 6 bases of the junction unmatched. The CDR3 spans 15 residues. The CDR3 DNA follows: TGTGCCAGCAGCCTCAGACAGGGGGCAATAGATACGCAGTATTTT. Its translation: CASSLRQGAIDTQYF.

This clonotype was found many times. The chain combines TRBV11-3 with TRBJ1-6; TRBD1 agrees at 7 bases. Germline V CDR1 and CDR2: SGHNT, YENEEA. This CDR3 spans 17 amino acids. Trimming took 4 bases from V and 7 from J; bases not matched to a gene: 13. DNA of the CDR3: TGTGCCAGCAGCTCCGGACCCCCGGGACAGATCAATTCACCCCTCCACTTT. Its protein is CASSSGPPGQINSPLHF.

This clonotype was seen repeatedly, ten times or more. The rearrangement joins TRBV11-2 to TRBJ2-1; unclear D gene. Germline V gives CDR1 SGHAT, CDR2 FQNNGV. The CDR3 extends over 13 amino acids. Deletions cut 5 bases from V and 4 bases from J, with 9 bases between. This CDR3 is CASSIDLYNEQFF. In DNA form, the CDR3 reads TGTGCCAGCAGCATTGACTTGTACAATGAGCAGTTCTTC.

At least ten counts were recorded for this clonotype. This chain links TRBV7-2 with TRBJ2-1; 11 bases match TRBD2. The CDR3 sequence is 15 residues long. V shed 5 bases, J shed 4 bases, and the junction held 4 bases outside the gene matches. Germline V gives CDR1 SGHTA, CDR2 FQGNSA. CDR3 coding DNA: TGTGCCAGCAGCACTAGCGGGAGAGCTTACAATGAGCAGTTCTTC. Translating it yields CASSTSGRAYNEQFF.

V is TRBV28 and J is TRBJ2-4; TRBD1 might be the D (6 bases). The germline V and J ends were trimmed by 6 bases and 8 bases, with 11 bases remaining between them. Germline lookup yields CDR1 MDHEN and CDR2 SYDVKM. The CDR3 contains 12 residues. Here the CDR3 DNA reads TGTGCCAGCAGCAGGGGTTGGGACATTCAGTACTTC. Encoded protein: CASSRGWDIQYF.

This clonotype appeared many times. The CDR3 region is CASSLGISSFEQYF. In nucleotides, the CDR3 is TGTGCCAGCAGCTTAGGGATTTCAAGTTTCGAGCAGTACTTC. The chain joins TRBV11-2 to TRBJ2-7; D not certain. Trimming left V 1 base short and J 6 bases short, with 13 bases between. CDR1 and CDR2 (germline): SGHAT, FQNNGV. The length of the CDR3 is 14 residues.

The table lists this clonotype with many counts. The chain uses TRBV20-1 and TRBJ1-6; 7 nucleotides align to TRBD1. CDR1 is DFQATT and CDR2 is SNEGSKA in the germline V gene (reference sequence). This CDR3 has 14 amino acids. V dropped 6 bases and J dropped 10; count of bases not matched to a gene: 12. CDR3 nucleotide sequence: TGCAGTGCGCAGAACACAGGGGCCGGGTCACCCCTCCACTTT. Protein sequence: CSAQNTGAGSPLHF.

This clonotype was seen repeatedly, ten times or more. The rearrangement joins TRBV12-3 or TRBV12-4 to TRBJ1-5; 8 bases agree with TRBD1. V gave up 6 bases and J gave up 1 base; unmatched junction bases: 5. This CDR3 has 15 residues. The DNA for the CDR3 is TGTGCCAGCAGAGAGACAGGGGACAGCAATCAGCCCCAGCATTTT. This encodes CASRETGDSNQPQHF.

This clonotype was seen a few times. The chain links TRBV19 to TRBJ2-7; TRBD1 matches 8 bases. V lost 4 bases, J lost 3 bases, and 2 bases stayed unmatched. CDR1 and CDR2 from the germline V gene are LNHDA and SQIVND (reference sequence). The CDR3 spans 13 residues. CDR3 sequence reads: CASSRGTGYEQYF. In nucleotides, the CDR3 is TGTGCCAGTAGTAGAGGGACAGGCTACGAGCAGTACTTC.

This clonotype was seen many times. The J gene is TRBJ2-3, the V gene TRBV7-3; D perhaps matches TRBD2 (5 bases). V was cut by 4 bases and J by 2 bases, with 19 bases left in between. The V gene's germline CDR1 is SGHTA and CDR2 FQGTGA. The CDR3 runs 17 residues. CDR3 bases: TGTGCCAGCAGCTCCGGAGGTTGGCGGTACAACACAGATACGCAGTATTTT. Its protein is CASSSGGWRYNTDTQYF. The full variable domain, with the rest looked up from reference TRBV7-3 and TRBJ2-3, is GAGVSQTPSNKVTEKGKYVELRCDPISGHTALYWYRQSLGQGPEFLIYFQGTGAADDSGLPNDRFFAVRPEGSVSTLKIQRTERGDSAVYLCASSSGGWRYNTDTQYFGPGTRLTVL.

This clonotype was detected ten times or more. This chain connects TRBV12-3 or TRBV12-4 to TRBJ2-5; perhaps D is TRBD1 or TRBD2 (5 bases each). V dropped 1 base and J dropped 13 bases, with 16 bases sitting between them. This CDR3 is 13 amino acids long. CDR3 region: CASSLVNGASPYF. The CDR3, as DNA: TGTGCCAGCAGTTTAGTAAACGGGGCCTCCCCGTACTTC.

This clonotype was observed at least ten times. The J gene is TRBJ2-1, the V gene TRBV19; 11 nucleotides match TRBD2. The V segment lost 6 bases and the J segment 3 bases; nucleotides outside the gene matches: 1. The germline gives CDR1 LNHDA, CDR2 SQIVND (reference sequence). CDR3 size: 14 residues. This chain's CDR3 is CASRLAGVYNEQFF. CDR3 DNA sequence: TGTGCCAGTAGACTAGCGGGAGTCTACAATGAGCAGTTCTTC. The whole variable domain, remainder taken from reference TRBV19 and TRBJ2-1, is DGGITQSPKYLFRKEGQNVTLSCEQNLNHDAMYWYRQDPGQGLRLIYYSQIVNDFQKGDIAEGYSVSREKKESFPLTVTSAQKNPTAFYLCASRLAGVYNEQFFGPGTRLTVL.

This clonotype was seen many times. The chain is built from TRBV7-2 and TRBJ1-1; no reliable D call. The V end lost 1 base, the J end lost 0 bases, and 15 bases lay between the germline ends. Germline V gene sequence: CDR1 SGHTA, CDR2 FQGNSA. The CDR3 length is 17 residues. CDR3 bases: TGTGCCAGCAGCTTAGGCGGGCAGAACCGATTGAACACTGAAGCTTTCTTT. This codes for CASSLGGQNRLNTEAFF.

This clonotype was detected many times. This rearrangement joins TRBV7-2 to TRBJ2-1; no reliable D call. CDR3 length: 13 amino acids. Germline values: CDR1 SGHTA, CDR2 FQGNSA. Trimming cost V 2 bases and J 7 bases, with 9 bases left between them. The CDR3 region is CASSLSMKNEQFF. The CDR3 region has the DNA TGTGCCAGCAGCTTATCTATGAAGAATGAGCAGTTCTTC.

This clonotype is deemed medium-sized (0.01 to 0.1%). The chain recombines TRBV7-8 with TRBJ2-6; D remains unclear. The CDR3 loop spans 13 amino acids. V lost 3 bases and J lost 2, with 2 bases in between. The germline V gene encodes CDR1 SGHVS and CDR2 FQNEAQ. The DNA for the CDR3 is TGTGCCAGCAGCTTCCCTGGGGCCAACGTCCTGACTTTC. Its translation: CASSFPGANVLTF.

The table lists this clonotype with many counts. The chain combines TRBV10-3 with TRBJ2-3; TRBD1 is a possible D gene (5 bases). Trimming cost V 5 bases and J 6 bases, with 9 bases left between them. The CDR3 runs to 12 residues. In germline, CDR1 is ENHRY, CDR2 SYGVKD. The CDR3 sequence is CAISRWGDTQYF. CDR3 in DNA: TGTGCCATCAGTAGATGGGGCGATACGCAGTATTTT.

In its sample, this clonotype was seen many times. The chain couples TRBV29-1 to TRBJ1-6; tentative D call: TRBD1 (5 bases). Per the germline V gene, CDR1 is SQVTM and CDR2 is ANQGSEA. CDR3 length: 13 residues. Trimming took off 0 bases at V and 13 bases at J, with 13 bases between the two ends. The CDR3 coding sequence is TGCAGCGTTGAAGAGGGAACAGGTGGGCCCCTCCACTTT. Translation gives CSVEEGTGGPLHF.

This clonotype was seen at least ten times. The chain employs TRBV19 and TRBJ1-5, with D possibly matching TRBD1 (6 bases). V lost 11 bases, J lost 1 base, and 18 bases lay in between. CDR1 and CDR2 (germline): LNHDA, SQIVND (reference sequence). The CDR3 sequence is 15 residues long. CDR3 DNA: TGTGCCTCCGAGATGGGGGCAGTGAGCAATCAGCCCCAGCATTTT. This translates into CASEMGAVSNQPQHF. Full variable domain (rest looked up from reference TRBV19 and TRBJ1-5): DGGITQSPKYLFRKEGQNVTLSCEQNLNHDAMYWYRQDPGQGLRLIYYSQIVNDFQKGDIAEGYSVSREKKESFPLTVTSAQKNPTAFYLCASEMGAVSNQPQHFGDGTRLSIL.

CDR3: CASSVIGEPGNEQFF. CDR3 coding DNA: TGTGCCAGCAGCGTAATAGGAGAGCCCGGCAATGAGCAGTTCTTC. The rearrangement links TRBV9 to TRBJ2-1, with D hard to call. The CDR3 loop spans 15 amino acids. Germline assignment: CDR1 SGDLS and CDR2 YYNGEE. Trimming left V 1 base short and J 6 bases short, with 14 bases between.

This clonotype was seen many times. V is TRBV6-5 and J is TRBJ2-5; 8 bases agree with TRBD1. Trimming took 10 bases from V and 3 from J; bases not matched to a gene: 10. This CDR3 contains 14 residues. CDR1 and CDR2 from the germline V gene are MNHEY and SVGAGI. As DNA, the CDR3 is TGTGCCACCTCCGAACCGGGACAGGAAGAGACCCAGTACTTC. This encodes CATSEPGQEETQYF.

This clonotype was seen a handful of times. The gene calls are TRBV14 and TRBJ2-7; 11 nucleotides match TRBD2. The germline gives CDR1 SGHDN, CDR2 FVKESK. This CDR3 contains 16 residues. Unmatched junction bases numbered 10, after V lost 4 bases and J lost 5 bases. In DNA form, the CDR3 reads TGTGCCAGCAGCCCGACTAGCGGGAACCAGGTCGACGAGCAGTACTTC. Amino acids: CASSPTSGNQVDEQYF.

About this clonotype: A junction end diverges from the germline sequence, so it may reflect a read error. The V and J genes are TRBV20-1 and TRBJ2-1, with D uncertain. The germline V gene encodes CDR1 DFQATT and CDR2 SNEGSKA (reference sequence). The CDR3 has 9 residues. CDR3 nucleotide sequence: TGCAGTGCTAGAGATCATAACCTATTC. This gives the protein CSARDHNLF.

This clonotype was picked up many times. At one boundary the junction diverges from the germline segment, which might be a read error. This chain uses TRBV18 with TRBJ1-6; the match to TRBD1 covers 7 bases. The CDR3 has 14 amino acids. In germline, CDR1 is KGHSH, CDR2 LQKENI. The CDR3 here is CASSRDRDNSPLHF. In nucleotides, the CDR3 is TGTGCCAGCTCACGAGACAGGGATAACTCACCCCTCCACTTT.

This clonotype was counted only a few times. The V gene is TRBV7-6, the J gene TRBJ2-3, with D possibly being TRBD2 (5 bases). The germline gives CDR1 SGHVS, CDR2 FNYEAQ. V lost 1 base and J 5 bases, leaving 10 bases between the germline ends. The CDR3 has 14 amino acids. CDR3 bases: TGTGCCAGCAGCTTAGTGGGAGCAGGAGATACGCAGTATTTT. The encoded protein is CASSLVGAGDTQYF.

This clonotype was observed many times. The chain uses TRBV5-1 and TRBJ1-1; the match to TRBD1 covers 7 bases. Germline-derived CDR1 and CDR2 are SGHRS and YFSETQ. The CDR3 is 16 amino acids. V was clipped by 0 bases and J by 2 bases; unmatched bases: 7. The CDR3 here is CASSLADGQANTEAFF. CDR3 sequence (DNA): TGCGCCAGCAGCTTGGCGGATGGACAGGCTAACACTGAAGCTTTCTTT.